This T cell receptor (beta chain) was identified in a study of T cells in localized non-small cell lung cancer. Study-wide results and limits: Appearances in adjacent lung were noted for a median approximately 58 of the top 100 tumor clones.

With respect to this clone: Its antigen is currently unknown.

The repertoire was sequenced with immunoSEQ multiplex PCR; TCRdb's copy has only in-frame clones and lacks some. Among approximately 29,000 clones listed, approximately 88% were seen once. V dropped 0 bases and J dropped 7 bases, with 10 bases sitting between them. This CDR3 has 13 residues. Germline-derived CDR1 and CDR2 are GTSNPN and SVGIG (reference sequence). This chain links TRBV30 with TRBJ1-3; D remains unclear. This sequence was found in a male donor aged 60 or over with stage I lung adenocarcinoma. The sequences come from peripheral blood, collected before any cancer treatment. CDR3 DNA sequence: TGTGCCTGGAGTGTCATCCCTCGGAACACCATATATTTT. Its translation is CAWSVIPRNTIYF.